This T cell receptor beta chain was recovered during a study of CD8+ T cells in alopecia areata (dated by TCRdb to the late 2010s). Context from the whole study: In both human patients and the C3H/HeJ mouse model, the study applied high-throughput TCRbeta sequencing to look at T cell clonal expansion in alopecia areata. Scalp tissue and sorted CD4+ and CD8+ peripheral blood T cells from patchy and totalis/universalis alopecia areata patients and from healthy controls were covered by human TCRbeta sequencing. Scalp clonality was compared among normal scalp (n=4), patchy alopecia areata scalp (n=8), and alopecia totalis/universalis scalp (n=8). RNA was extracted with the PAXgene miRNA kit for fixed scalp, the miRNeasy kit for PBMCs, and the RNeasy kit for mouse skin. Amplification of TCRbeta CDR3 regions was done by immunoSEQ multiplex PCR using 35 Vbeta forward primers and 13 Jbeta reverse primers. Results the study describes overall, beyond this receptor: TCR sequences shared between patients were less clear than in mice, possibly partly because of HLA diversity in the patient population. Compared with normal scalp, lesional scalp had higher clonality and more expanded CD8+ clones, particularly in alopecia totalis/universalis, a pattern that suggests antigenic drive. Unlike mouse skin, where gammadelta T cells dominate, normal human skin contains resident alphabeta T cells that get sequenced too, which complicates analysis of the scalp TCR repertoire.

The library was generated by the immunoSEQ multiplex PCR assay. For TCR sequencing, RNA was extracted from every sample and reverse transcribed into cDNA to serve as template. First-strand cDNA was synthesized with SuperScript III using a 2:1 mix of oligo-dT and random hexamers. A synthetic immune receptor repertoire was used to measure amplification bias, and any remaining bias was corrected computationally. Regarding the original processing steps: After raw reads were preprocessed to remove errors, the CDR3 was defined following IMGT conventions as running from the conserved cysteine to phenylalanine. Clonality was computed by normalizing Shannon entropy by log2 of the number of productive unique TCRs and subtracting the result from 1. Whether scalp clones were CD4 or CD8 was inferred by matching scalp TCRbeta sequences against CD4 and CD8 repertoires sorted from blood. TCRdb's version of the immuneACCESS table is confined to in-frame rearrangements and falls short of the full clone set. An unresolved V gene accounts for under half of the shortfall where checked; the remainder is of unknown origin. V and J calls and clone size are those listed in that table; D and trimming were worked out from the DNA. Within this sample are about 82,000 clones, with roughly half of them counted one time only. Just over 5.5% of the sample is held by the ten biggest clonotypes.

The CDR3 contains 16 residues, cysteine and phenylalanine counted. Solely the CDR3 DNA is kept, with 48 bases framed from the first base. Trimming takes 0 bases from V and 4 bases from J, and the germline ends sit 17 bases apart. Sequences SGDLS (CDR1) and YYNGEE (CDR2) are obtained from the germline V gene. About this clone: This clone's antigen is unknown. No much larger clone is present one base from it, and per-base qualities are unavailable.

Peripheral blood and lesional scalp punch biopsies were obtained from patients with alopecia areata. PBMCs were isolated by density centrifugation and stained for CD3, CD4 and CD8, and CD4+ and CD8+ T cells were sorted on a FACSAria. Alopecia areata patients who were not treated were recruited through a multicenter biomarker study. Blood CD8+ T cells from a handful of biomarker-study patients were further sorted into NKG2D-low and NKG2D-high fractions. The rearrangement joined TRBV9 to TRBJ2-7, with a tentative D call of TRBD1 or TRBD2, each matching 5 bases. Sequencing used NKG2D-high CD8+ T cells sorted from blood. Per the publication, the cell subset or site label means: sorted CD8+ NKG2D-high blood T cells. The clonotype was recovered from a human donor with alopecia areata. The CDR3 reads CASSVGDVNPGYEQYF. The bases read TGTGCCAGCAGCGTAGGGGACGTAAACCCGGGGTACGAGCAGTACTTC.